This T cell receptor beta chain was profiled in a study of blood T cells in healthy people across ages. The study's findings and limits: PBMCs left unsorted prevented a conclusive naive versus antigen-experienced comparison.

Using a J-beta primer mix together with a sample-barcoded 5' primer, a second PCR was run for roughly 6 to 12 cycles. TCRdb re-called the 5' RACE reads through MiXCR, storing one row per CDR3 protein. The sample yields approximately 810,000 distinct CDR3 sequences, 29% seen once. Caucasian, healthy and from Russia, the donors were aged between 6 and 90. Each individual donor underwent a draw of ten milliliters of peripheral blood. A remark on this clonotype: The antigen is undetermined. Since a much larger clone is just one base distant, this may be a read error.

Germline loops: CDR1 SEHNR, CDR2 FQNEAQ (reference sequence). This CDR3 contains 14 residues. The chain links TRBV7-9 to TRBJ2-7; either TRBD1 or TRBD2 may fit D (5 bases each). This TCR derives from a woman aged 80 or over in good health. The specimen was blood. CDR3 DNA: TGTGTCAGCAGCTTTGGGGACGGAGCCTACGAGCAGTACTTC. Amino acids: CVSSFGDGAYEQYF.